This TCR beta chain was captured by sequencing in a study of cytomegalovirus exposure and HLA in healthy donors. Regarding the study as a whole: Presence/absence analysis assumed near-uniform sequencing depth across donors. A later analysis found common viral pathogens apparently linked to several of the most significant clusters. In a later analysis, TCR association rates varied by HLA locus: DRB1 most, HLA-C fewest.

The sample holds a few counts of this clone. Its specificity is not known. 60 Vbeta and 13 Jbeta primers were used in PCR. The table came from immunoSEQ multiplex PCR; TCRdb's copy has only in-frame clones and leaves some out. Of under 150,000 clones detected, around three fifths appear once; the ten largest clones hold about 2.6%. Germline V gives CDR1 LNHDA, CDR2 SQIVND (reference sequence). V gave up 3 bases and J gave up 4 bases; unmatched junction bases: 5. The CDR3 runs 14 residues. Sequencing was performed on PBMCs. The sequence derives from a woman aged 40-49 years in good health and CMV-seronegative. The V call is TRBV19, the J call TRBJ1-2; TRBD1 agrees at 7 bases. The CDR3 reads CASSMADRLYGYTF. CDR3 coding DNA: TGTGCCAGTAGTATGGCGGACAGGCTCTATGGCTACACCTTC.